This entry lists 20 T cell receptor beta chains sequenced from one sample in a study of graft-versus-host responses after intestinal transplantation (dated by TCRdb to 2020 to 2022). Antigens for these TCRs are unknown. The library relied on the immunoSEQ multiplex PCR assay. TCRdb took this table from immuneACCESS and kept in-frame rearrangements with V and J called. Such tables lack part of the clones; where checked against another copy, unresolved V genes explain under half of the gap, and the rest is unexplained. The sample data list about 130,000 clones, and 80% to 95% of these were observed just once. The ten largest clonotypes hold around 0.19% of the sample. Taken with the paper, the label for time point translates to: cells obtained before transplantation from donor or recipient. The input for sequencing was unstimulated CD4+ T cells sorted from spleen or lymph node cells, taken before intestinal transplant. The receptor source for this set is a human donor who received an intestinal transplant.

The V gene is TRBV4-2, the J gene TRBJ1-3; no firm D call. The V end was cut by 4 bases, the J end by 2 bases, with 12 bases between. Germline CDR1 is LGHNA and CDR2 is YNFKEQ. The CDR3 has 15 amino acids. The CDR3: CASSPLGPTGNTIYF. The CDR3 DNA follows: TGTGCCAGCAGCCCTCTGGGTCCGACTGGAAACACCATATATTTT.

The chain is built from TRBV7-3 and TRBJ2-1; TRBD2 aligns across 9 bases. Trimming removed 5 bases from V and 4 bases from J; junction bases left unmatched: 9. Germline assignment: CDR1 SGHTA and CDR2 FQGTGA. The CDR3 consists of 16 residues. In nucleotides, the CDR3 is TGTGCCAGCAGCAGAGCGGGAGGATTGCCGTACAATGAGCAGTTCTTC. As protein: CASSRAGGLPYNEQFF.

CDR3 DNA sequence: TGTGCCAGCAGCGCGAGCGGATGGGCGGGCGAGCAGTTCTTC. This codes for CASSASGWAGEQFF. V and J are TRBV7-2 and TRBJ2-1; D perhaps matches TRBD2 (5 bases). This CDR3 has 14 residues. V was clipped by 5 bases and J by 10 bases, with 18 bases between them. The germline V gene has CDR1 SGHTA and CDR2 FQGNSA.

This sequence joins TRBV2 and TRBJ2-1, with D possibly matching TRBD2 (6 bases). The CDR3 spans 14 residues. Trimming pared 9 bases from V and 7 bases from J, leaving 19 bases between. CDR1 is SNHLY, CDR2 FYNNEI, per germline. The CDR3 DNA sequence: TGTGCCAGTACCCTCTGGCGGGAAGGGAATGAGCAGTTCTTC. It codes for CASTLWREGNEQFF.

The chain uses TRBV19 and TRBJ1-4; D possibly corresponds to TRBD1 (6 bases). CDR1 LNHDA and CDR2 SQIVND come from the germline V gene (reference sequence). Trimming took 5 bases from V and 6 from J, leaving 16 bases between them. The CDR3 covers 15 residues. CDR3 in amino acids: CASSLYRASDEKLFF. The DNA of the CDR3 is TGTGCCAGTAGTCTCTACAGGGCTTCGGATGAAAAACTGTTTTTT.

The gene calls are TRBV10-3 and TRBJ1-2; possibly TRBD1 for D (6 bases). The length of the CDR3 is 14 residues. V shed 2 bases and J shed 6 bases, with 13 bases lying between them. Germline V lookup: CDR1 ENHRY, CDR2 SYGVKD. This CDR3 is CAISEDPKGDGYTF. CDR3 nucleotides: TGTGCCATCAGTGAGGATCCTAAGGGGGATGGCTACACCTTC.

The V call is TRBV5-1, the J call TRBJ2-1, with D possibly being TRBD2 (6 bases). The CDR3 is made up of 13 amino acids. CDR1 SGHRS and CDR2 YFSETQ come from the germline V gene. The V and J ends lost 3 bases and 4 bases respectively, with 8 bases between them. The CDR3 region has the DNA TGCGCCAGCAGCTCCGCGGGATACAATGAGCAGTTCTTC. Translation: CASSSAGYNEQFF. Variable domain in full (rest from reference TRBV5-1 and TRBJ2-1): KAGVTQTPRYLIKTRGQQVTLSCSPISGHRSVSWYQQTPGQGLQFLFEYFSETQRNKGNFPGRFSGRQFSNSRSEMNVSTLELGDSALYLCASSSAGYNEQFFGPGTRLTVL.

About this clone itself: The conserved final phenylalanine or tryptophan is absent from the CDR3, which likely points to a read error. V and J are TRBV4-1 and TRBJ2-3, with a possible D match to TRBD2 (6 bases). CDR3 length equals 17 residues. Germline V CDR1 and CDR2: MGHRA, YSYEKL. V was shortened by 0 bases and J by 1 base, with 14 bases between the two germline ends. The CDR3 protein is CASSQETRPSGTDTQYL. The CDR3 nucleotides read TGCGCCAGCAGCCAAGAAACCCGGCCTAGCGGCACAGATACGCAGTATCTT.

This sequence joins TRBV19 and TRBJ1-5, with no clear D. The V gene lost 5 bases and the J gene lost 0 bases, with 11 bases spanning the gap. The CDR3 runs 15 residues. From germline, CDR1 is LNHDA and CDR2 SQIVND (reference sequence). The CDR3 spells CASSQGRHSNQPQHF. For the CDR3, the DNA is TGTGCCAGTAGTCAAGGACGGCATAGCAATCAGCCCCAGCATTTT. Drawing the rest from reference TRBV19 and TRBJ1-5, the complete variable domain is DGGITQSPKYLFRKEGQNVTLSCEQNLNHDAMYWYRQDPGQGLRLIYYSQIVNDFQKGDIAEGYSVSREKKESFPLTVTSAQKNPTAFYLCASSQGRHSNQPQHFGDGTRLSIL.

This clone has just one count. The CDR3 DNA follows: TGTGCCAGTAGTATCTTAGCGGGAAGTGAGATATCGTGGAATGAGCAGTTCTTC. Amino acids: CASSILAGSEISWNEQFF. V and J are TRBV19 and TRBJ2-1, with 8 bases that match TRBD2. Trimming at V came to 3 bases and at J to 7 bases, leaving 17 bases not matched to a gene. Germline CDR1 reads LNHDA; CDR2 reads SQIVND (reference sequence). The CDR3 consists of 18 residues.

On this clone: This CDR3 is also generated by other DNA sequences in the sample. This chain links TRBV4-2 with TRBJ2-1, with a tentative D call TRBD2 (6 bases). The germline V gene encodes CDR1 LGHNA and CDR2 YNFKEQ. Trimming left V 0 bases short and J 10 bases short, with 19 bases between. This CDR3 contains 16 residues. The CDR3: CASSQDPAGARGEQFF. CDR3 coding DNA: TGTGCCAGCAGCCAAGATCCAGCGGGCGCCCGGGGAGAGCAGTTCTTC.

CDR3 amino acids: CASRVPEGLETQYF. CDR3 DNA sequence: TGTGCCTCCCGGGTCCCCGAGGGGTTGGAGACCCAGTACTTC. This sequence joins TRBV30 and TRBJ2-5; D may be TRBD1 or TRBD2 (5 bases each). The CDR3 is made up of 14 amino acids. V lost 7 bases to trimming and J lost 5 bases, with 20 bases between them. CDR1 GTSNPN and CDR2 SVGIG come from the germline V gene (reference sequence).

The chain joins TRBV30 to TRBJ2-1; 8 bases align to TRBD2. Germline trimming cut 5 bases from V and 0 bases from J; bases unmatched to any gene: 6. Germline assignment: CDR1 GTSNPN and CDR2 SVGIG (reference sequence). This CDR3 comprises 15 residues. CDR3 residues: CAWGPGTSSYNEQFF. The DNA for the CDR3 is TGTGCCTGGGGACCCGGGACTAGCTCCTACAATGAGCAGTTCTTC.

The chain links TRBV18 to TRBJ1-5; D gene unclear. Per the germline V gene, CDR1 is KGHSH and CDR2 is LQKENI. Trimming cost V 5 bases and J 3 bases, with 8 bases left between them. CDR3 length equals 13 residues. Here the CDR3 DNA reads TGTGCCAGCTCAGCTTTAAACAATCAGCCCCAGCATTTT. Residues: CASSALNNQPQHF.

With respect to this clone: Different DNA sequences within this sample yield the same CDR3. The chain combines TRBV11-3 with TRBJ2-7; D gene uncertain. Germline V CDR1 and CDR2: SGHNT, YENEEA. V was shortened by 0 bases and J by 5 bases, with 5 bases between the two germline ends. There are 12 residues in the CDR3. CDR3 bases: TGTGCCAGCAGCTTAGAAGGTAACGAGCAGTACTTC. Amino acids: CASSLEGNEQYF.

The V gene is TRBV18, the J gene TRBJ2-3, with D tentatively TRBD1 or TRBD2 (5 bases each). Trimming shortened V by 6 bases and J by 0 bases, and 22 bases separated the two germline ends. The germline V gene has CDR1 KGHSH and CDR2 LQKENI. This CDR3 is built from 18 residues. In nucleotides, the CDR3 is TGTGCCAGCTCCCGCGGACGGGACCAGAACCTAAGCACAGATACGCAGTATTTT. It is translated as CASSRGRDQNLSTDTQYF. Based on the CDR3 plus reference TRBV18 and TRBJ2-3, the full variable domain is NAGVMQNPRHLVRRRGQEARLRCSPMKGHSHVYWYRQLPEEGLKFMVYLQKENIIDESGMPKERFSAEFPKEGPSILRIQQVVRGDSAAYFCASSRGRDQNLSTDTQYFGPGTRLTVL.

This sequence joins TRBV19 and TRBJ2-3, with TRBD2 identical over 9 bases. CDR3 length: 18 amino acids. V was clipped by 3 bases and J by 4 bases; unmatched bases: 14. In germline, CDR1 is LNHDA, CDR2 SQIVND (reference sequence). The CDR3 loop is CASSIPPMFRGGADTQYF. In DNA, the CDR3 is TGTGCCAGTAGTATCCCCCCTATGTTCCGCGGGGGGGCAGATACGCAGTATTTT. Looking up the rest from reference TRBV19 and TRBJ2-3 gives the full variable domain: DGGITQSPKYLFRKEGQNVTLSCEQNLNHDAMYWYRQDPGQGLRLIYYSQIVNDFQKGDIAEGYSVSREKKESFPLTVTSAQKNPTAFYLCASSIPPMFRGGADTQYFGPGTRLTVL.

The chain recombines TRBV10-3 with TRBJ1-1; TRBD1 is a possible D gene (5 bases). CDR3 length equals 13 residues. The V end was cut by 8 bases, the J end by 2 bases, with 12 bases between. Germline CDR1 and CDR2: ENHRY and SYGVKD. CDR3 DNA: TGTGCCATCGCCAGGGCGCTTAACACTGAAGCTTTCTTT. It encodes CAIARALNTEAFF.

This clone was recorded only once. The chain employs TRBV4-1 and TRBJ2-7, with 10 bases matching TRBD2. CDR3 size: 16 residues. Losses at the gene ends were 0 bases for V and 3 bases for J; bases not matched to a gene: 5. CDR1 is MGHRA and CDR2 is YSYEKL in the germline V gene. This CDR3 is CASSQEELAGFYEQYF. For the CDR3, the DNA is TGCGCCAGCAGCCAAGAGGAACTAGCGGGATTCTACGAGCAGTACTTC.

This clone was observed a few times. The rearrangement uses TRBV6-5 and TRBJ1-4; unclear D gene. In germline, CDR1 is MNHEY, CDR2 SVGAGI. This CDR3 spans 14 amino acids. V was cut by 3 bases and J by 11 bases, with 16 bases left in between. The CDR3 here is CASSYRPNIGKLFF. CDR3 nucleotides: TGTGCCAGCAGTTATCGGCCGAATATCGGGAAACTGTTTTTT.